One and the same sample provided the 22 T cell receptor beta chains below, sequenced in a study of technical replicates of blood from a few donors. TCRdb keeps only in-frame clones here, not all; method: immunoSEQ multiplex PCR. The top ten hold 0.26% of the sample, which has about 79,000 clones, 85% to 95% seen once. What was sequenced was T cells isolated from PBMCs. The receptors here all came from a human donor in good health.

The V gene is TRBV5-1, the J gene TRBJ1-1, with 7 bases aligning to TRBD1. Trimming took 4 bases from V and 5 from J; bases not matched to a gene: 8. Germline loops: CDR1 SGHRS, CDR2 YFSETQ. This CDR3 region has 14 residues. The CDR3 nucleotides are TGCGCCAGCAGCCCCACCACGACAGGGACTGAAGCTTTCTTT. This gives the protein CASSPTTTGTEAFF.

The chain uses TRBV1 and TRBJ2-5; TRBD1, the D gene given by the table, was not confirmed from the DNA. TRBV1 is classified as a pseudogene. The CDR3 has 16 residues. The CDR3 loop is CTSSQEAEGDQETQYF. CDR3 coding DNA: TGCACCAGCAGCCAAGAGGCAGAAGGGGACCAAGAGACCCAGTACTTC.

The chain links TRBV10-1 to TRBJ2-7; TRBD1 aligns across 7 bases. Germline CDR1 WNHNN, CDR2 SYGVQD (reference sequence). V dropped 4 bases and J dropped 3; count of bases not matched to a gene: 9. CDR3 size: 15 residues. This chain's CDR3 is CASSGPGQSFYEQYF. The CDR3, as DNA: TGCGCCAGCAGTGGCCCGGGACAGTCGTTCTACGAGCAGTACTTC.

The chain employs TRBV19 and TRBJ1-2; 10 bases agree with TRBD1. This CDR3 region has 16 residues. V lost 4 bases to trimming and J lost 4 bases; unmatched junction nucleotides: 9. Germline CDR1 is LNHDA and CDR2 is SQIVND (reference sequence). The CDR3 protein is CASSTVPGQGSYGYTF. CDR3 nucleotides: TGTGCCAGTAGTACGGTTCCGGGACAGGGGAGCTATGGCTACACCTTC.

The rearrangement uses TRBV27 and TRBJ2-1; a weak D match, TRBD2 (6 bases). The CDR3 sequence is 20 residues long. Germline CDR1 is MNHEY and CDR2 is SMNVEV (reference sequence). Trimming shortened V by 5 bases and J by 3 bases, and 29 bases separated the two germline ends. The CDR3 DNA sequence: TGTGCCAGCAGTCGACACAACTCTTGGGGGGTTCCCGCCTTCTACAATGAGCAGTTCTTC. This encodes CASSRHNSWGVPAFYNEQFF.

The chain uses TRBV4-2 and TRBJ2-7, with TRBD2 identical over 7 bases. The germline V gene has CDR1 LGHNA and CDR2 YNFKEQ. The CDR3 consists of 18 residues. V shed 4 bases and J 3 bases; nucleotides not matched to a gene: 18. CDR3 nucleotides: TGTGCCAGCAGCCCCTCCGGGGGGTGGAATGGTGGAGGCTACGAGCAGTACTTC. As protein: CASSPSGGWNGGGYEQYF.

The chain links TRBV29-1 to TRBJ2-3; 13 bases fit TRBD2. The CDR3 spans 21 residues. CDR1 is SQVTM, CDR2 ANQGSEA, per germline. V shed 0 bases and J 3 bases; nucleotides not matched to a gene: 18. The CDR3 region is CSVEDLSGRGLAGTWTDTQYF. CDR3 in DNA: TGCAGCGTTGAAGATCTCTCAGGTCGGGGACTAGCGGGGACCTGGACAGATACGCAGTATTTT.

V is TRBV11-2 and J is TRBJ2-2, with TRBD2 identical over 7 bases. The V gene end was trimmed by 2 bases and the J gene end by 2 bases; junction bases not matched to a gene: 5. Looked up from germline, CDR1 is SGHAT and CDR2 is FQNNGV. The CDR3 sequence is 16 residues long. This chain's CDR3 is CASSLWLAENTGELFF. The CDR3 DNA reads TGTGCCAGCAGCTTATGGCTAGCGGAAAACACCGGGGAGCTGTTTTTT.

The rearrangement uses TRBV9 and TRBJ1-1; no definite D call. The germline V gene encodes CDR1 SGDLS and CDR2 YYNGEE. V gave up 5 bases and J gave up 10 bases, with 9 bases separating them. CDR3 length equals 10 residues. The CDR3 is CASSPPGAFF. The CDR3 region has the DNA TGTGCCAGCAGTCCCCCGGGAGCTTTCTTT. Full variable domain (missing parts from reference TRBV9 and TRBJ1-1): DSGVTQTPKHLITATGQRVTLRCSPRSGDLSVYWYQQSLDQGLQFLIQYYNGEERAKGNILERFSAQQFPDLHSELNLSSLELGDSALYFCASSPPGAFFGQGTRLTVV.

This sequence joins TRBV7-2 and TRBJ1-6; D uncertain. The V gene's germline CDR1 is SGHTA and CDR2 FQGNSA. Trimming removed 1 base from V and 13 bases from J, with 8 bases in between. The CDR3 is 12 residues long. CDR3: CASSLDRGPLHF. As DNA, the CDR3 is TGTGCCAGCAGCTTAGACCGAGGTCCCCTCCACTTT. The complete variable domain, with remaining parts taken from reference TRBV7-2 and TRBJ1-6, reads GAGVSQSPSNKVTEKGKDVELRCDPISGHTALYWYRQSLGQGLEFLIYFQGNSAPDKSGLPSDRFSAERTGGSVSTLTIQRTQQEDSAVYLCASSLDRGPLHFGNGTRLTVT.

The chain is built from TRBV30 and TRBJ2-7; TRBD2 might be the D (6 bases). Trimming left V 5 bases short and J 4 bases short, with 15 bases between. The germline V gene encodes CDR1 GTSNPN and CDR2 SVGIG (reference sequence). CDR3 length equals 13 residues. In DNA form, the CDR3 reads TGTGCCTGGGATGGTCTTGGGGGGTACGAGCAGTACTTC. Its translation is CAWDGLGGYEQYF.

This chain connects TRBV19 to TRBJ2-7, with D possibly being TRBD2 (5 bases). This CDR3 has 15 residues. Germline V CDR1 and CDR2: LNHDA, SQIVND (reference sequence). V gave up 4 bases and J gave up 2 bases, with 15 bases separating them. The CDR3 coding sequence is TGTGCCAGTAGTAACCCCTCCGGAGGAACCTACGAGCAGTACTTC. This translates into CASSNPSGGTYEQYF.

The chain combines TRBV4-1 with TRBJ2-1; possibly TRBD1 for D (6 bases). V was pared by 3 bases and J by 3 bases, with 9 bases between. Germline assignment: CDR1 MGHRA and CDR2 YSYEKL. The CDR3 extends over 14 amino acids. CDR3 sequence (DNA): TGCGCCAGCAGCCAGAGGGACAACTACAATGAGCAGTTCTTC. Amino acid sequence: CASSQRDNYNEQFF.

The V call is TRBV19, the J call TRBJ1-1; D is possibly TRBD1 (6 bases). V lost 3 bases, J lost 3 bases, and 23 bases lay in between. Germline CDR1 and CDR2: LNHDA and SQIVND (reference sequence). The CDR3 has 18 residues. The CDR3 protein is CASSMAGRGSKGDTEAFF. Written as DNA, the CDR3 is TGTGCCAGTAGTATGGCGGGCAGGGGTTCAAAGGGGGACACTGAAGCTTTCTTT. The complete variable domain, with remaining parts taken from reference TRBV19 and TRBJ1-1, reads DGGITQSPKYLFRKEGQNVTLSCEQNLNHDAMYWYRQDPGQGLRLIYYSQIVNDFQKGDIAEGYSVSREKKESFPLTVTSAQKNPTAFYLCASSMAGRGSKGDTEAFFGQGTRLTVV.

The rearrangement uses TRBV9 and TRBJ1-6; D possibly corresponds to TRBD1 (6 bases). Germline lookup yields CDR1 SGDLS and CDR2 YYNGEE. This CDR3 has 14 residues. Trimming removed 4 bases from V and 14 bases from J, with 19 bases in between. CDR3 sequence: CASSPAGAKGSLHF. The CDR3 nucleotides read TGTGCCAGCAGCCCTGCGGGGGCGAAAGGATCCCTCCACTTT. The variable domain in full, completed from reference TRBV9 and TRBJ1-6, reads DSGVTQTPKHLITATGQRVTLRCSPRSGDLSVYWYQQSLDQGLQFLIQYYNGEERAKGNILERFSAQQFPDLHSELNLSSLELGDSALYFCASSPAGAKGSLHFGNGTRLTVT.

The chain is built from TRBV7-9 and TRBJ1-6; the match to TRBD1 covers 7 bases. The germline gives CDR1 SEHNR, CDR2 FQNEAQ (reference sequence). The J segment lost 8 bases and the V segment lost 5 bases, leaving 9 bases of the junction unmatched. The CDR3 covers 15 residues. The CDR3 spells CASSKGDRGDSPLHF. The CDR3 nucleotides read TGTGCCAGCAGCAAAGGGGACAGAGGTGATTCACCCCTCCACTTT.

The CDR3 sequence is CASSFRFQYF. CDR3 DNA sequence: TGTGCCAGCAGTTTCAGGTTTCAGTACTTC. This chain links TRBV21-1 with TRBJ2-5; the table gives TRBD1 as D, unverified against the DNA. TRBV21-1 is annotated as a pseudogene. The CDR3 runs 10 residues.

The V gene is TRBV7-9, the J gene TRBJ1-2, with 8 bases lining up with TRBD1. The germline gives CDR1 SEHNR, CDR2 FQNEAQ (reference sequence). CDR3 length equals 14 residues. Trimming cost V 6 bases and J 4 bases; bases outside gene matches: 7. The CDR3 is CASRATGGPYGYTF. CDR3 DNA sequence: TGTGCCAGCAGGGCAACAGGGGGGCCCTATGGCTACACCTTC.

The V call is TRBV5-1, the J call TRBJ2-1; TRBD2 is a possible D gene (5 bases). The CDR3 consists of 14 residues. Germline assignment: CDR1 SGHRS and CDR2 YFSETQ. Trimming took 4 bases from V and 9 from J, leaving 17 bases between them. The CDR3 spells CASSAGFSNGEQFF. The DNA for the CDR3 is TGCGCCAGCAGCGCGGGCTTTAGTAACGGTGAGCAGTTCTTC.

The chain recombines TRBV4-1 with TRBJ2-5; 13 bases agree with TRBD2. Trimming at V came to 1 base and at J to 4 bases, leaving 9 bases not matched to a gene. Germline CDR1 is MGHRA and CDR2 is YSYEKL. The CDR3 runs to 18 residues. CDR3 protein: CASSQGGTSGDILETQYF. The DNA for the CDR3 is TGCGCCAGCAGCCAAGGGGGGACTAGCGGGGACATTTTAGAGACCCAGTACTTC.

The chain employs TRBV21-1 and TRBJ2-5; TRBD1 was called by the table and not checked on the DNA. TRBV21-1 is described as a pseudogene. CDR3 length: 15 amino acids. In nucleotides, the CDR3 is TGTGCCAGCAGCAAAGAGGGGAATTGTCTAGAGACCCAGTACTTC. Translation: CASSKEGNCLETQYF.

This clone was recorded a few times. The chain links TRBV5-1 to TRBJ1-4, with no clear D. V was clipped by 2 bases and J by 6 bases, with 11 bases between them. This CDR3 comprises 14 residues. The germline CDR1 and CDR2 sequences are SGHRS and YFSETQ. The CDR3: CASSFYGEDEKLFF. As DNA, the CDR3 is TGCGCCAGCAGCTTCTACGGGGAGGATGAAAAACTGTTTTTT.